The 26 T cell receptor beta chains below come from one sample, sequenced in a study of blood T cell repertoires in COVID-19. Only in-frame clones appear in the TCRdb table, and some are missing; sequencing was by immunoSEQ multiplex PCR. The profile shows about 170,000 clones, 88% of them singletons. Specimen: peripheral blood. The origin of the receptors is a man in his fifties who had recovered from COVID-19.

Notes on this clone: No conserved phenylalanine or tryptophan ends this CDR3, so it is likely a read error. It is unclear where the CDR3 begins or ends on the DNA, so no DNA is shown, and the CDR3 is as TCRdb lists it. The chain joins TRBV19 to TRBJ2-7; the table's D call TRBD2 went unverified against the DNA. The germline CDR1 and CDR2 sequences are LNHDA and SQIVND (reference sequence). Termini included, the CDR3 measures 10 amino acids. This CDR3 reads CASSILCPAA.

This chain joins TRBV10-3 and TRBJ2-2, with D tentatively TRBD2 (6 bases). The V and J ends lost 6 bases and 2 bases respectively, with 10 bases between them. From germline, CDR1 is ENHRY and CDR2 SYGVKD. The CDR3 covers 14 residues. The CDR3 loop reads CAIRVGGNTGELFF. The DNA for the CDR3 is TGTGCCATCAGAGTGGGAGGAAACACCGGGGAGCTGTTTTTT.

The V and J genes are TRBV9 and TRBJ1-1; perhaps TRBD1 as D (5 bases). V was trimmed by 5 bases and J by 1 base, leaving 12 bases between them. The CDR3 runs 14 residues. In germline, CDR1 is SGDLS, CDR2 YYNGEE. As DNA, the CDR3 is TGTGCCAGCAGTCTGGGAGGGGCGAACACTGAAGCTTTCTTT. Protein: CASSLGGANTEAFF.

The gene calls are TRBV6-1 and TRBJ1-5; the D is unclear. The CDR3 runs to 16 residues. Germline CDR1 and CDR2: MNHNS and SASEGT. The V end was cut by 4 bases, the J end by 2 bases, with 15 bases between. This CDR3 reads CASSGKTVGGNQPQHF. The DNA of the CDR3 is TGTGCCAGCAGTGGAAAGACGGTGGGCGGCAATCAGCCCCAGCATTTT.

The rearrangement uses TRBV5-1 and TRBJ2-7; TRBD1 matches 11 bases. Germline trimming cut 4 bases from V and 6 bases from J; bases unmatched to any gene: 9. This CDR3 has 15 amino acids. Germline loops: CDR1 SGHRS, CDR2 YFSETQ. The CDR3 region is CASSTGQGAGGEQYF. Written as DNA, the CDR3 is TGCGCCAGCAGCACCGGACAGGGGGCTGGTGGCGAGCAGTACTTC.

The chain couples TRBV30 to TRBJ1-2; no definite D call. V was pared by 5 bases and J by 0 bases, with 13 bases between. The germline V gene encodes CDR1 GTSNPN and CDR2 SVGIG (reference sequence). This CDR3 contains 14 residues. CDR3 sequence: CAWAALTSNYGYTF. The CDR3 region has the DNA TGTGCCTGGGCGGCCCTGACTTCTAACTATGGCTACACCTTC.

CDR3 coding DNA: TGTGCCCGTAGGTCAGGGGGCGTCGGCTACACCTTC. Its protein product is CARRSGGVGYTF. This chain uses TRBV30 with TRBJ1-2, with 8 nucleotides matching TRBD1. J was trimmed by 8 bases and V by 8 bases; bases with no gene match: 10. The CDR3 runs to 12 residues. Germline V gene lookup returns CDR1 GTSNPN and CDR2 SVGIG (reference sequence).

The chain is built from TRBV3-1 (or the pseudogene TRBV3-2) and TRBJ2-2; the match to TRBD2 covers 7 bases. V was clipped by 0 bases and J by 4 bases; unmatched bases: 8. CDR3 length: 17 residues. Germline values: CDR1 LGHDT, CDR2 YNNKEL (reference sequence). In DNA, the CDR3 is TGTGCCAGCAGCCAAGATTTGGCTAGCGGCGGCACCGGGGAGCTGTTTTTT. It codes for CASSQDLASGGTGELFF.

V and J are TRBV7-9 and TRBJ1-1; D is unclear. This CDR3 has 11 residues. V dropped 3 bases and J dropped 7 bases, with 6 bases sitting between them. CDR1 is SEHNR and CDR2 is FQNEAQ in the germline V gene (reference sequence). The CDR3, as DNA: TGTGCCAGCAGCTTTCCGGGTGAAGCTTTCTTT. Protein product: CASSFPGEAFF.

The chain employs TRBV5-1 and TRBJ2-1; 13 nucleotides agree with TRBD2. J was trimmed by 4 bases and V by 5 bases; bases with no gene match: 9. Germline V gene lookup returns CDR1 SGHRS and CDR2 YFSETQ. The CDR3 has 17 amino acids. The CDR3 spells CASSPTSGGLRYNEQFF. CDR3 DNA: TGCGCCAGCAGTCCGACTAGCGGGGGGCTCAGATACAATGAGCAGTTCTTC.

The chain combines TRBV7-8 with TRBJ2-7; TRBD1 aligns across 8 bases. V shed 5 bases, J shed 3 bases, and the junction held 6 bases outside the gene matches. Germline V CDR1 and CDR2: SGHVS, FQNEAQ. The CDR3 extends over 14 amino acids. This CDR3 is CASSPTGAGYEQYF. CDR3 DNA: TGTGCCAGCAGCCCGACAGGGGCGGGCTACGAGCAGTACTTC.

The rearrangement links TRBV27 to TRBJ2-2, with D possibly being TRBD1 (6 bases). The V gene lost 0 bases and the J gene lost 7 bases, with 15 bases spanning the gap. The CDR3 is made up of 16 amino acids. Germline loops: CDR1 MNHEY, CDR2 SMNVEV (reference sequence). The CDR3 loop is CASSLSPVGANGELFF. In nucleotides, the CDR3 is TGTGCCAGCAGTTTATCCCCGGTGGGGGCGAACGGGGAGCTGTTTTTT.

This CDR3 is CASSNRDNTDTQYF. In DNA, the CDR3 is TGTGCCAGCAGTAACCGGGACAACACAGATACGCAGTATTTT. The chain joins TRBV6-5 to TRBJ2-3, with D perhaps TRBD1 (6 bases). V was trimmed by 5 bases and J by 2 bases, leaving 11 bases between them. The CDR3 is 14 amino acids. CDR1 MNHEY and CDR2 SVGAGI come from the germline V gene.

The chain has TRBV2 and TRBJ2-1; 7 bases fit TRBD2. V was pared by 4 bases and J by 6 bases, with 15 bases of the junction left unmatched. This CDR3 comprises 17 residues. The V gene's germline CDR1 is SNHLY and CDR2 FYNNEI. Here the CDR3 DNA reads TGTGCCAGCAGTGGACGGGAGGTGGGGTTTCTGGGCAATGAGCAGTTCTTC. It is translated as CASSGREVGFLGNEQFF.

The count of this clone is one. V is TRBV18 and J is TRBJ2-5, with TRBD1 matching over 11 bases. Germline loops: CDR1 KGHSH, CDR2 LQKENI. The CDR3 is 18 amino acids. V was clipped by 1 base and J by 6 bases; unmatched bases: 13. The CDR3 coding sequence is TGTGCCAGCTCACCACTCCCCCAGGGGACAGGGGGAGCCAAGACCCAGTACTTC. Translating it yields CASSPLPQGTGGAKTQYF.

In its sample, this clone was seen once. The chain recombines TRBV15 with TRBJ2-5; 9 bases are shared with TRBD1. The ends lost 4 bases at V and 5 bases at J; junction bases unmatched: 11. Germline values: CDR1 LNHNV, CDR2 YYDKDF (reference sequence). This CDR3 has 16 residues. The CDR3 DNA follows: TGTGCCACCAGCACCGCCGGGACAGGGTTGGTCGAGACCCAGTACTTC. Translation gives CATSTAGTGLVETQYF.

V is TRBV19 and J is TRBJ1-5; no clear D gene. This CDR3 is built from 14 residues. Looked up from germline, CDR1 is LNHDA and CDR2 is SQIVND (reference sequence). Deletions cut 5 bases from V and 5 bases from J, with 13 bases between. The DNA for the CDR3 is TGTGCCAGTAGTTATACTATAACGGATCAGCCCCAGCATTTT. Its protein is CASSYTITDQPQHF.

V and J are TRBV7-7 and TRBJ2-3, with 13 bases fitting TRBD2. The ends lost 5 bases at V and 6 bases at J; junction bases unmatched: 5. The germline gives CDR1 SSHAT, CDR2 FNYEAQ (reference sequence). The CDR3 length is 15 residues. CDR3 in amino acids: CASSTTSGRGDTQYF. CDR3 coding DNA: TGTGCCAGCAGCACAACTAGCGGGAGGGGGGATACGCAGTATTTT.

This chain uses TRBV11-2 with TRBJ1-2, with TRBD1 matching 10 bases. Germline values: CDR1 SGHAT, CDR2 FQNNGV. The CDR3 is 15 residues long. With V trimmed by 5 bases and J by 6 bases, 9 bases remained unmatched. CDR3 nucleotide sequence: TGTGCCAGCAGCCGTCGACGCGGGACAGGGGATGGCTACACCTTC. Residues: CASSRRRGTGDGYTF.

V and J are TRBV9 and TRBJ1-3, with D possibly being TRBD1 (6 bases). The CDR3 runs to 17 residues. V dropped 0 bases and J dropped 0 bases, with 13 bases sitting between them. Per germline, CDR1 SGDLS and CDR2 YYNGEE. The CDR3 reads CASSVGEGGRSGNTIYF. In DNA, the CDR3 is TGTGCCAGCAGCGTAGGGGAAGGGGGTCGCTCTGGAAACACCATATATTTT.

This chain connects TRBV7-9 to TRBJ1-2, with TRBD1 matching 7 bases. CDR1 is SEHNR, CDR2 FQNEAQ, per germline (reference sequence). V dropped 4 bases and J dropped 2; count of bases not matched to a gene: 4. The CDR3 is made up of 14 amino acids. The CDR3 DNA reads as TGTGCCAGCAGCTGGACAGGAGCAAACTATGGCTACACCTTC. It is translated as CASSWTGANYGYTF.

The chain links TRBV13 to TRBJ1-2, with TRBD1 identical over 7 bases. In germline, CDR1 is PRHDT, CDR2 FYEKMQ (reference sequence). The CDR3 extends over 17 amino acids. V shed 5 bases and J 1 base; nucleotides not matched to a gene: 13. The CDR3 coding sequence is TGTGCCAGCAGCCCCACACCAGACGGGACAGATAACTATGGCTACACCTTC. Protein product: CASSPTPDGTDNYGYTF.

This chain connects TRBV7-2 to TRBJ2-3; D might be TRBD2 (7 bases). Trimming stripped 1 base from V and 4 bases from J, with 9 bases between. This CDR3 spans 14 amino acids. Germline V gives CDR1 SGHTA, CDR2 FQGNSA. The CDR3 DNA reads TGTGCCAGCAGCTTAGGCGGGGGCTCAGATACGCAGTATTTT. It yields the protein CASSLGGGSDTQYF.

J is TRBJ2-7 and V is TRBV7-2; 13 nucleotides match TRBD2. J was trimmed by 2 bases and V by 5 bases; bases with no gene match: 6. Germline loops: CDR1 SGHTA, CDR2 FQGNSA. The CDR3 contains 16 residues. CDR3 bases: TGTGCCAGCAGCACAGGGGGGACTAGCGGGACCTACGAGCAGTACTTC. Protein: CASSTGGTSGTYEQYF.

J is TRBJ1-3 and V is TRBV7-8; D is perhaps TRBD1 (6 bases). Germline lookup yields CDR1 SGHVS and CDR2 FQNEAQ. The CDR3 is 14 residues long. Trimming left V 1 base short and J 4 bases short, with 8 bases between. CDR3 nucleotides: TGTGCCAGCAGCTTAGGGACAGTCGGAAACACCATATATTTT. This encodes CASSLGTVGNTIYF.

For the CDR3, the DNA is TGTGCCAGCAGCCACGACAAAATCTATGGCTACACCTTC. It codes for CASSHDKIYGYTF. J is TRBJ1-2 and V is TRBV4-2, with D uncertain. Per the germline V gene, CDR1 is LGHNA and CDR2 is YNFKEQ. Between the trimmed V and J ends, which lost 3 bases and 4 bases, there was a span of 9 bases. The CDR3 contains 13 residues.